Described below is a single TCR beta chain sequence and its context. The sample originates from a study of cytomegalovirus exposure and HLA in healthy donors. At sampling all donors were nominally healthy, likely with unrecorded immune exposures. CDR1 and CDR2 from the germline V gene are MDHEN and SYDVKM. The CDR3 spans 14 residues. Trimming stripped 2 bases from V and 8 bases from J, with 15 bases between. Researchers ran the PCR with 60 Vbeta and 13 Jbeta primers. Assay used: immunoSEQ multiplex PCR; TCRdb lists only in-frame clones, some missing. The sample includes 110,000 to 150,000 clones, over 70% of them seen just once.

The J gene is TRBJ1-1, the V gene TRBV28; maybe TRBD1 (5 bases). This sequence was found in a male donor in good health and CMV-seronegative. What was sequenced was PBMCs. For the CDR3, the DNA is TGTGCCAGCAGTTTACTGGGGCCCGGAAACGAAGCTTTCTTT. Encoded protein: CASSLLGPGNEAFF.